These 24 T cell receptor beta chains were sequenced from one sample in a study of cytomegalovirus exposure and HLA in healthy donors. Use of 60 Vbeta and 13 Jbeta primers characterized the PCR. Sequenced by immunoSEQ multiplex PCR; TCRdb stores in-frame clones only, minus some. The sample consists of about 150,000 clones, 60% to 85% of them appearing once. Input material: PBMCs. These receptors came from a woman in her twenties or thirties in good health and CMV-seronegative.

V usage is TRBV9 and J usage is TRBJ2-5, with a tentative D call TRBD1 (5 bases). The germline V gene encodes CDR1 SGDLS and CDR2 YYNGEE. This CDR3 comprises 14 residues. V gave up 3 bases and J gave up 0 bases, with 9 bases separating them. The CDR3 is CASSADRNQETQYF. CDR3 bases: TGTGCCAGCAGCGCCGACAGAAACCAAGAGACCCAGTACTTC.

The genes are TRBV6-6 and TRBJ2-7, with TRBD1 identical over 7 bases. CDR3 length equals 14 residues. The V and J ends lost 0 bases and 3 bases, in that order; junction bases with no gene match: 2. Germline CDR1 is MNHNY and CDR2 is SVGAGI (reference sequence). The CDR3 here is CASSYSSGGYEQYF. The CDR3 DNA follows: TGTGCCAGCAGTTACTCGTCAGGGGGCTACGAGCAGTACTTC.

DNA of the CDR3: TGTGCCAGCAACACACAGGGTCGGCTCGCCCAAATCGGAGCTTTCTTT. Encoded protein: CASNTQGRLAQIGAFF. The rearrangement joins TRBV27 to TRBJ1-1; possibly TRBD1 for D (6 bases). The CDR3 consists of 16 residues. Trimming stripped 7 bases from V and 10 bases from J, with 28 bases between. CDR1 MNHEY and CDR2 SMNVEV come from the germline V gene (reference sequence).

With regard to this clone: The junction does not match germline at one end; this may be a read error. The rearrangement joins TRBV7-9 to TRBJ1-2, with TRBD1 identical over 8 bases. The CDR3 runs 13 residues. The germline gives CDR1 SEHNR, CDR2 FQNEAQ (reference sequence). CDR3 nucleotide sequence: TGTTCCAGCAGCCCAAGACAGGGGCATGGCTACACCTTC. Protein sequence: CSSSPRQGHGYTF.

The chain combines TRBV29-1 with TRBJ1-2, with 7 bases fitting TRBD1. The CDR3 loop spans 13 amino acids. Germline V CDR1 and CDR2: SQVTM, ANQGSEA. J lost 4 bases, V lost 6 bases, and 8 bases had no gene match. CDR3 sequence: CSVAPDRLYGYTF. For the CDR3, the DNA is TGCAGCGTAGCCCCGGACAGGCTCTATGGCTACACCTTC.

The chain recombines TRBV6-1 with TRBJ2-2; 16 nucleotides align to TRBD2. The V and J ends lost 4 bases and 6 bases, in that order; junction bases with no gene match: 5. The CDR3 loop spans 17 amino acids. Per germline, CDR1 MNHNS and CDR2 SASEGT. This CDR3 reads CASSGGLAGGPAGELFF. CDR3 nucleotides: TGTGCCAGCAGTGGGGGACTAGCGGGGGGGCCGGCCGGGGAGCTGTTTTTT.

The CDR3 here is CASTSGQVNQPQHF. CDR3 coding DNA: TGTGCCAGCACCTCTGGCCAGGTCAATCAGCCCCAGCATTTT. The chain carries TRBV27 and TRBJ1-5; D gene uncertain. The V end was cut by 7 bases, the J end by 3 bases, with 13 bases between. This CDR3 spans 14 amino acids. Germline lookup yields CDR1 MNHEY and CDR2 SMNVEV (reference sequence).

The chain employs TRBV18 and TRBJ1-1, with D unresolved. This CDR3 contains 14 residues. V was clipped by 3 bases and J by 7 bases, with 15 bases between them. The germline V gene encodes CDR1 KGHSH and CDR2 LQKENI. The CDR3 bases are TGTGCCAGCTCACCGACCAGGAACCTCGGTGAAGCTTTCTTT. It is translated as CASSPTRNLGEAFF.

The chain carries TRBV9 and TRBJ2-6; 11 nucleotides match TRBD1. J was trimmed by 0 bases and V by 8 bases; bases with no gene match: 16. The CDR3 covers 20 residues. Germline CDR1 SGDLS, CDR2 YYNGEE. The CDR3 coding sequence is TGTGCCAGTTCGAATAAGATTACCGGGACAGGGGGCTCTGGGGCCAACGTCCTGACTTTC. It yields the protein CASSNKITGTGGSGANVLTF.

This clone was seen a few times. This chain uses TRBV19 with TRBJ1-4, with a possible D match to TRBD1 (5 bases). CDR3 size: 16 residues. The germline CDR1 and CDR2 sequences are LNHDA and SQIVND (reference sequence). The V end was cut by 1 base, the J end by 0 bases, with 9 bases between. The CDR3 DNA is TGTGCCAGTAGTATAGGGCAGGGTGCAACTAATGAAAAACTGTTTTTT. Its translation is CASSIGQGATNEKLFF.

The genes are TRBV6-5 and TRBJ1-1, with 7 bases identical to TRBD1. V trimming: 7 bases; J trimming: 0 bases; junction bases outside the gene matches: 8. This CDR3 contains 15 residues. CDR1 MNHEY and CDR2 SVGAGI come from the germline V gene. The CDR3 reads CASTLTGTMNTEAFF. The DNA of the CDR3 is TGTGCCAGCACCCTGACAGGGACCATGAACACTGAAGCTTTCTTT.

This chain uses TRBV4-2 with TRBJ2-2; D is possibly TRBD1 (6 bases). V lost 3 bases, J lost 7 bases, and 15 bases lay in between. In germline, CDR1 is LGHNA, CDR2 YNFKEQ. The CDR3 is 15 residues long. The CDR3 protein is CASSHVRGKGGELFF. As DNA, the CDR3 is TGTGCCAGCAGCCATGTAAGGGGGAAAGGCGGGGAGCTGTTTTTT.

V usage is TRBV7-9 and J usage is TRBJ1-1, with D perhaps TRBD1 (5 bases). V lost 5 bases and J 1 base, leaving 17 bases between the germline ends. Germline CDR1 and CDR2: SEHNR and FQNEAQ (reference sequence). The CDR3 extends over 16 amino acids. CDR3 sequence reads: CASSPDFLRENTEAFF. CDR3 bases: TGTGCCAGCAGCCCAGACTTCCTCAGGGAGAACACTGAAGCTTTCTTT.

The chain uses TRBV5-8 and TRBJ1-2; tentatively, D is TRBD1 (6 bases). The germline V and J ends were trimmed by 2 bases and 5 bases, with 19 bases remaining between them. The CDR3 runs to 16 residues. Germline loops: CDR1 SGHTS, CDR2 YDEGEE. DNA of the CDR3: TGTGCCAGCAGCTTAGCGGGGGCCCCTAGGCGGTATGGCTACACCTTC. Protein product: CASSLAGAPRRYGYTF.

The rearrangement uses TRBV6-1 and TRBJ1-2; D perhaps matches TRBD1 (5 bases). V lost 2 bases and J lost 4, with 20 bases in between. This CDR3 is built from 17 residues. CDR1 MNHNS and CDR2 SASEGT come from the germline V gene. The CDR3 DNA sequence: TGTGCCAGCAGTGAATACGGTCAGGGAGGGATAGTCTATGGCTACACCTTC. This encodes CASSEYGQGGIVYGYTF.

This clone appeared a few times. This chain uses TRBV7-6 with TRBJ2-7; TRBD1 might be the D (5 bases). The CDR3 runs to 12 residues. Looked up from germline, CDR1 is SGHVS and CDR2 is FNYEAQ. Between the trimmed V and J ends, which lost 7 bases and 1 base, there was a span of 8 bases. The CDR3 bases are TGTGCCAGCACTACAGGTTCCTACGAGCAGTACTTC. Amino acids: CASTTGSYEQYF. The complete variable domain, with remaining parts taken from reference TRBV7-6 and TRBJ2-7, reads GAGVSQSPRYKVTKRGQDVALRCDPISGHVSLYWYRQALGQGPEFLTYFNYEAQQDKSGLPNDRFSAERPEGSISTLTIQRTEQRDSAMYRCASTTGSYEQYFGPGTRLTVT.

The J gene is TRBJ2-7, the V gene TRBV5-1; TRBD1 agrees at 8 bases. The CDR3 contains 14 residues. Germline trimming cut 7 bases from V and 4 bases from J; bases unmatched to any gene: 10. Germline CDR1 SGHRS, CDR2 YFSETQ. The CDR3 region is CASAKDREWYEQYF. In nucleotides, the CDR3 is TGCGCCAGCGCCAAGGACAGGGAATGGTACGAGCAGTACTTC.

As regards this clone: Within the sample, other DNA sequences also encode this same CDR3. The J gene is TRBJ1-1, the V gene TRBV20-1; D not resolved. This CDR3 has 11 residues. The germline CDR1 and CDR2 sequences are DFQATT and SNEGSKA (reference sequence). The germline V and J ends were trimmed by 1 base and 3 bases, with 3 bases remaining between them. CDR3 sequence reads: CSARAYTEAFF. CDR3 bases: TGCAGTGCTAGAGCCTACACTGAAGCTTTCTTT.

The V and J genes are TRBV5-6 and TRBJ1-2; the D gene is possibly TRBD1 (5 bases). Per the germline V gene, CDR1 is SGHDT and CDR2 is YYEEEE. Trimming left V 2 bases short and J 6 bases short, with 14 bases between. The CDR3 loop spans 14 amino acids. The CDR3 nucleotides are TGTGCCAGCAGCTTATGGCAGGGCTTGGATGGCTACACCTTC. As protein: CASSLWQGLDGYTF.

Only one count was recorded for this clone. The genes are TRBV25-1 and TRBJ2-3, with 13 bases fitting TRBD2. Germline V gene lookup returns CDR1 MGHDK and CDR2 SYGVNS. V was clipped by 1 base and J by 2 bases; unmatched bases: 6. The CDR3 is 18 amino acids. The CDR3: CASSESPTSGGYTDTQYF. DNA for the CDR3: TGTGCCAGCAGTGAATCCCCGACTAGCGGGGGGTACACAGATACGCAGTATTTT.

This clone was seen a handful of times. The rearrangement links TRBV7-9 to TRBJ2-3, with 10 nucleotides matching TRBD2. V gave up 5 bases and J gave up 5 bases; unmatched junction bases: 13. This CDR3 spans 17 amino acids. CDR1 SEHNR and CDR2 FQNEAQ come from the germline V gene (reference sequence). The CDR3, as DNA: TGTGCCAGCAGCAGACCCAGCGGGGGGGCTCAGAGAGATACGCAGTATTTT. Translation gives CASSRPSGGAQRDTQYF.

This clone appeared a few times. V gene TRBV29-1 combines with J gene TRBJ1-2; the match to TRBD1 covers 7 bases. V dropped 7 bases and J dropped 4; count of bases not matched to a gene: 6. The germline gives CDR1 SQVTM, CDR2 ANQGSEA. CDR3 length: 12 amino acids. The CDR3 bases are TGCAGCGCCCAAGACAGGGTCTATGGCTACACCTTC. Translating gives CSAQDRVYGYTF.

The chain couples TRBV6-6 to TRBJ1-4; 10 bases fit TRBD1. Per germline, CDR1 MNHNY and CDR2 SVGAGI (reference sequence). With 5 bases clipped from V and 7 bases from J, the junction kept 4 bases outside the gene matches. This CDR3 has 14 amino acids. The CDR3 is CASSPGQGVEKLFF. DNA for the CDR3: TGTGCCAGCAGTCCCGGACAGGGGGTTGAAAAACTGTTTTTT.

In this sample, this clone turned up a few times. V usage is TRBV5-4 and J usage is TRBJ1-2; D is unresolved. Looked up from germline, CDR1 is SGHNT and CDR2 is YYREEE (reference sequence). This CDR3 has 13 residues. The V gene lost 4 bases and the J gene lost 2 bases, with 9 bases spanning the gap. The CDR3 DNA sequence: TGTGCCAGCAGCGCTGTACGGAACTATGGCTACACCTTC. Amino acids: CASSAVRNYGYTF.